One sample yielded the 5 T cell receptor beta chains listed below, sequenced in a study of beta chain features in type 1 diabetes. Whole-study results and caveats: A moderate, significant TCRB CDR3 shortening appeared in type 1 diabetes across four CD4+ subsets.

Sequenced material consisted of expressed TCRB transcripts (all of the isolated RNA was reverse transcribed). The protocol was immunoSEQ multiplex PCR, while the TCRdb copy is restricted to in-frame clones and leaves out a portion. The sample yields around 130,000 clones, around 8.8% seen once. These TCRs' antigens remain unknown. Sequences were obtained from central memory CD4+ T cells from blood. The origin of the receptors is a young man with type 1 diabetes.

The chain recombines TRBV6-6 with TRBJ1-1; 9 bases align to TRBD1. Germline lookup yields CDR1 MNHNY and CDR2 SVGAGI (reference sequence). The CDR3 runs to 12 residues. Unmatched junction bases numbered 1, after V lost 0 bases and J lost 11 bases. CDR3 nucleotides: TGTGCCAGCAGTTACTCGACAGGGGGTGCTTTCTTT. Its protein is CASSYSTGGAFF.

This sequence joins TRBV30 and TRBJ2-4; tentative D call: TRBD1 (5 bases). CDR3 length: 17 residues. Trimming took 0 bases from V and 2 from J, leaving 17 bases between them. Germline values: CDR1 GTSNPN, CDR2 SVGIG (reference sequence). This CDR3 is CAWSVLGQGGTKNIQYF. The CDR3 region has the DNA TGTGCCTGGAGTGTCCTAGGGCAGGGTGGTACCAAAAACATTCAGTACTTC. The variable domain in full, completed from reference TRBV30 and TRBJ2-4, reads SQTIHQWPATLVQPVGSPLSLECTVEGTSNPNLYWYRQAAGRGLQLLFYSVGIGQISSEVPQNLSASRPQDRQFILSSKKLLLSDSGFYLCAWSVLGQGGTKNIQYFGAGTRLSVL.

This clone was seen a few times. J is TRBJ2-5 and V is TRBV27; D is undetermined. Trimming left V 5 bases short and J 7 bases short, with 14 bases between. The germline CDR1 and CDR2 sequences are MNHEY and SMNVEV (reference sequence). The CDR3 is 13 amino acids. In DNA, the CDR3 is TGTGCCAGCAGTCCCTCAAGCCTTGGGACCCAGTACTTC. Its translation: CASSPSSLGTQYF.

This clone was observed a few times. The chain links TRBV5-5 to TRBJ2-1; possible D gene TRBD2, 5 bases. Trimming shortened V by 4 bases and J by 2 bases, and 10 bases separated the two germline ends. The germline CDR1 and CDR2 sequences are SGHKS and YYEKEE (reference sequence). This CDR3 has 14 residues. CDR3 sequence: CASSQDGTYNEQFF. The CDR3 DNA follows: TGTGCCAGCAGCCAGGACGGGACCTACAATGAGCAGTTCTTC.

This clone was detected only a few times. V gene TRBV5-1 combines with J gene TRBJ2-1; D perhaps matches TRBD1 (5 bases). This CDR3 has 14 residues. With 0 bases removed from V and 7 bases from J, the gap between germline ends came to 11 bases. Per the germline V gene, CDR1 is SGHRS and CDR2 is YFSETQ. The chain's CDR3 is CASSLEQVGNEQFF. As DNA, the CDR3 is TGCGCCAGCAGCTTGGAACAGGTTGGGAATGAGCAGTTCTTC.